A selection of T cell receptor beta chains follows, all from one sample in a study of shared clonotypes between healthy human individuals. Profiling relied on immunoSEQ multiplex PCR, and the TCRdb table lists in-frame clones only, not all of them. The repertoire holds 600,000 to 750,000 clones, 72% seen once, with more than 1.5% in the top ten. The sequenced material came from memory CD4+ T cells sorted from blood. The receptors here all came from a woman in her 30s in good health. Both conserved end residues are part of each CDR3. The order of the fields is V gene, J gene, clone size, D gene, CDR3 DNA, CDR3 protein. D genes are given only for firm matches. Size values are once, few and many counts, or a class for expanded clones, and some rows have none.

>TRBV2|TRBJ2-5|NA|TRBD2
TGTGCCAGCAGTGATGTACGACTAGCGGTCTCGTACCAAGAGACCCAGTACTTC
CASSDVRLAVSYQETQYF
>TRBV4-1|TRBJ2-1|NA|TRBD2
TGCGCCAGCAGCCAAGTTGGCCTTGGGAGGGAGCAGAGGAATGAGCAGTTCTTC
CASSQVGLGREQRNEQFF
>TRBV5-8|TRBJ2-7|once|NA
TGTGCCAGCAGCCGCCAGGGACAAGCAAACTACGAGCAGTACTTC
CASSRQGQANYEQYF
>TRBV30|TRBJ1-4|NA|TRBD1
TGTGCCTGGAGTCCAACTCAGGGGGCGCCCGCTGAAAAACTGTTTTTT
CAWSPTQGAPAEKLFF
>TRBV6-1|TRBJ2-7|NA|TRBD2
TGTGCCAGCAGTGAAAGAACTAGCGGGAGGGCCGGATACGAGCAGTACTTC
CASSERTSGRAGYEQYF
>TRBV5-1|TRBJ2-7|NA|NA
TGCGCCAGCAGCTTGGTTGCGGGCCCCTCCTACGAGCAGTACTTC
CASSLVAGPSYEQYF
>TRBV9|TRBJ2-7|NA|NA
TGTGCCAGCAGCGTAGAACAGCCTTACGAGCAGTACTTC
CASSVEQPYEQYF
>TRBV5-1|TRBJ2-2|NA|NA
TGCGCCAGCAGCTTGGAGGGCGGGGAGCTGTTTTTT
CASSLEGGELFF
>TRBV18|TRBJ1-1|NA|TRBD1
TGTGCCAGCTCCTCTGGACAGGGGGAAGCTTTCTTT
CASSSGQGEAFF
>TRBV9|TRBJ1-2|NA|NA
TGTGCCAGCAGCGTAGAACAGGGTCGATATGGCTACACCTTC
CASSVEQGRYGYTF
>TRBV6-1|TRBJ1-1|once|NA
TGTGCCGGCCAGGGTCTTATAAACACTGAAGCTTTCTTT
CAGQGLINTEAFF
>TRBV18|TRBJ2-7|NA|TRBD1
TGTGCCAGCTCAGACGGACAGGGGTACGAGCAGTACTTC
CASSDGQGYEQYF
>TRBV19|TRBJ1-1|NA|NA
TGTGCCGGCCGCGCGACGGTGAACACTGAAGCTTTCTTT
CAGRATVNTEAFF
>TRBV18|TRBJ1-3|NA|NA
TGTGCCAGCACTCTGGGCACCCCGGACTCTGGAAACACCATATATTTT
CASTLGTPDSGNTIYF
>TRBV7-8|TRBJ1-1|NA|NA
TGTGCCAGCAGCCCACGGAGGACCCACACTGAAGCTTTCTTT
CASSPRRTHTEAFF
>TRBV29-1|TRBJ2-7|NA|NA
TGCAGCGGTGTTACTTCGGCCGGCGAGCAGTACTTC
CSGVTSAGEQYF
>TRBV7-9|TRBJ1-2|NA|TRBD1
TGTGCCAGCAGCTTGGACAGGGGGCACTATGGCTACACCTTC
CASSLDRGHYGYTF
>TRBV15|TRBJ1-5|NA|TRBD1
TGTGCCACCAGCAGCTTCGGGACAGGCAATCAGCCCCAGCATTTT
CATSSFGTGNQPQHF